These T cell receptor beta chains were read from a single sample in a study of blood T cell repertoires in COVID-19. Data came from immunoSEQ multiplex PCR; TCRdb stores just in-frame clones and leaves some out. The sample yields approximately 100,000 clones, 85% seen once. The material sequenced was peripheral blood. These receptors originate from a woman aged 65 to 85 with active or convalescent COVID-19. Each CDR3 is given with its conserved first and last residue. A D gene is named only where the DNA matches it firmly. Clone sizes are given selectively: once, few, many, or a class where the clone is expanded.

v_call	d_call	clone_size	j_call	cdr3_aa	cdr3_nt
TRBV19	NA	few	TRBJ1-3	CASKRQFFSGNTIYF	TGTGCCAGTAAGCGACAGTTTTTCTCTGGAAACACCATATATTTT
TRBV9	TRBD1	NA	TRBJ1-1	CASSASTGGRRTEAFF	TGTGCCAGCAGCGCTTCGACAGGGGGCCGTAGGACTGAAGCTTTCTTT
TRBV10-2	NA	NA	TRBJ2-7	CASSLGGPVEQYF	TGCGCCAGCAGTTTAGGGGGACCCGTCGAGCAGTACTTC
TRBV6-6	TRBD1	few	TRBJ1-1	CASSWGTANTEAFF	TGTGCCAGCAGTTGGGGGACAGCGAACACTGAAGCTTTCTTT
TRBV5-1	NA	NA	TRBJ1-5	CASSQDGNSNQPQHF	TGCGCCAGCAGCCAGGACGGGAATAGCAATCAGCCCCAGCATTTT
TRBV15	TRBD1	once	TRBJ2-4	CATSRERTGIINIQYF	TGTGCCACCAGCAGAGAGAGGACAGGGATAATCAACATTCAGTACTTC
TRBV7-2	NA	NA	TRBJ1-1	CASSLSRNTEAFF	TGTGCCAGCAGCTTATCCAGGAACACTGAAGCTTTCTTT
TRBV2	TRBD1	NA	TRBJ2-1	CASSASGTGTEQFF	TGTGCCAGCAGTGCCTCCGGGACAGGGACTGAGCAGTTCTTC
TRBV28	TRBD1	NA	TRBJ1-3	CASRGRTGNSGNTIYF	TGTGCCAGCAGGGGGAGGACAGGGAACTCTGGAAACACCATATATTTT
TRBV5-1	NA	NA	TRBJ2-1	CASSLQAGANEQFF	TGCGCCAGCAGCTTGCAGGCAGGGGCCAATGAGCAGTTCTTC